The 5 T cell receptor beta chains below come from one sample, sequenced in a study of blood T cells in healthy people across ages. Alongside a J-beta primer mix, a sample-barcoded 5' primer served in a second PCR lasting roughly 6 to 12 cycles. One entry per CDR3 protein, called by TCRdb with MiXCR from the 5' RACE reads. There are about 1,500,000 distinct CDR3 sequences in the sample; about 40% occur only once, and roughly 8.2% lies in the top ten. Sequenced material: blood. All receptors come from a woman aged 18 to 35 in good health.

Here the CDR3 DNA reads TGTGCCAGCCTGCGGACAGGGGACCCGCCTTACAATGAGCAGTTCTTC. Encoded protein: CASLRTGDPPYNEQFF. The chain recombines TRBV2 with TRBJ2-1, with 9 bases aligning to TRBD1. Germline CDR1 is SNHLY and CDR2 is FYNNEI. V lost 8 bases to trimming and J lost 4 bases; unmatched junction nucleotides: 12. The CDR3 is 16 residues long.

There are a few counts of this clonotype. The chain is built from TRBV14 and TRBJ1-2; D gene ambiguous. Per germline, CDR1 SGHDN and CDR2 FVKESK. The CDR3 extends over 15 amino acids. Trimming stripped 4 bases from V and 2 bases from J, with 14 bases between. The CDR3 sequence is CASSPAGLANYGYTF. CDR3 DNA: TGTGCCAGCAGCCCCGCCGGACTGGCAAACTATGGCTACACCTTC. Using reference TRBV14 and TRBJ1-2 for the parts outside the CDR3, the full variable domain is EAGVTQFPSHSVIEKGQTVTLRCDPISGHDNLYWYRRVMGKEIKFLLHFVKESKQDESGMPNNRFLAERTGGTYSTLKVQPAELEDSGVYFCASSPAGLANYGYTFGSGTRLTVV.

V gene TRBV2 combines with J gene TRBJ2-2, with TRBD1 identical over 7 bases. CDR3 length equals 14 residues. With 6 bases clipped from V and 5 bases from J, the junction kept 6 bases outside the gene matches. Per the germline V gene, CDR1 is SNHLY and CDR2 is FYNNEI. The CDR3 DNA reads TGTGCCAGCAGCCGGGACAGCCAGACCGGGGAGCTGTTTTTT. The encoded protein is CASSRDSQTGELFF.

The V gene is TRBV9, the J gene TRBJ2-1; 11 nucleotides match TRBD2. The CDR3 runs 17 residues. After removal of 7 bases from V and 3 bases from J, the junction contained 12 bases not matched to a gene. The germline gives CDR1 SGDLS, CDR2 YYNGEE. The CDR3 DNA is TGTGCCAGCCGACCACCTCGACTAGCGGGGATCTACAATGAGCAGTTCTTC. This codes for CASRPPRLAGIYNEQFF.

This clonotype was counted ten times or more. This chain links TRBV4-1 with TRBJ2-3, with 7 bases aligning to TRBD2. Germline values: CDR1 MGHRA, CDR2 YSYEKL. J was trimmed by 0 bases and V by 0 bases; bases with no gene match: 0. This CDR3 spans 15 amino acids. In nucleotides, the CDR3 is TGCGCCAGCAGCCAAGAAGCGGGGAGCACAGATACGCAGTATTTT. This encodes CASSQEAGSTDTQYF.